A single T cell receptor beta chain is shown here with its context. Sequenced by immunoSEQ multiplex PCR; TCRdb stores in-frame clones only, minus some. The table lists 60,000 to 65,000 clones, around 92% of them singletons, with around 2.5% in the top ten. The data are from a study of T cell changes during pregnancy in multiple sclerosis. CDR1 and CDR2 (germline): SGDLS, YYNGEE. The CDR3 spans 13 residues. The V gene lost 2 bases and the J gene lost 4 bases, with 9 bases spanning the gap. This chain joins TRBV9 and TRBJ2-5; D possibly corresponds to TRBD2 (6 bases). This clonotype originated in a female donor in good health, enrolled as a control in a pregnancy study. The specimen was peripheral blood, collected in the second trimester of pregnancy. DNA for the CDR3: TGTGCCAGCAGCGTCCGCGGGGTAGAGACCCAGTACTTC. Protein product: CASSVRGVETQYF.